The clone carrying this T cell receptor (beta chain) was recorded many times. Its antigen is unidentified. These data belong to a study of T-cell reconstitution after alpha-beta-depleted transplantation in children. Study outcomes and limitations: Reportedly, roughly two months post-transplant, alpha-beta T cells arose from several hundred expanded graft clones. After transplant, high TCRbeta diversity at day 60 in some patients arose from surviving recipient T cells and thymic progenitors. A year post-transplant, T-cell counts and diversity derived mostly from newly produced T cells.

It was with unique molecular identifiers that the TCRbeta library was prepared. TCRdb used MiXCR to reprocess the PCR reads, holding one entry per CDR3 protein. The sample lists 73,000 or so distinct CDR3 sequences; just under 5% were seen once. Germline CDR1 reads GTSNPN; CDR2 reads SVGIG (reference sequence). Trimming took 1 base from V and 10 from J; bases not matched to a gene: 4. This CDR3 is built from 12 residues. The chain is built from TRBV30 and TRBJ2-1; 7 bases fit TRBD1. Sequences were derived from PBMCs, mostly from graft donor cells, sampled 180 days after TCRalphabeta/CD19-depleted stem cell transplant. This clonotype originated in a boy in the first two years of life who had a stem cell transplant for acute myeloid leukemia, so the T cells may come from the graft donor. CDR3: CAWSGQGAEQFF. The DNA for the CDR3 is TGTGCCTGGAGTGGACAGGGAGCCGAGCAGTTCTTC.